These 23 T cell receptor beta chains were all obtained from the same sample, sequenced in a study of blood T cell repertoires in COVID-19. Clones were read by immunoSEQ multiplex PCR, and TCRdb kept only the in-frame ones, dropping some. The sample lists 370,000 or so clones, 70% to 90% occurring once. The source material was PBMCs or T cells enriched from blood (not recorded which). All receptors come from a man younger than 40 who had recovered from COVID-19.

The chain links TRBV10-2 to TRBJ1-1, with TRBD1 matching over 8 bases. Unmatched junction bases numbered 9, after V lost 4 bases and J lost 5 bases. In germline, CDR1 is WSHSY, CDR2 SAAADI. CDR3 length: 15 residues. CDR3 amino acids: CASSVTGTGGTEAFF. As DNA, the CDR3 is TGCGCCAGCAGTGTCACGGGGACAGGAGGAACTGAAGCTTTCTTT.

The V call is TRBV6-5, the J call TRBJ1-2, with TRBD1 identical over 7 bases. The trim removed 5 bases at V and 8 bases at J, leaving 5 bases unmatched. The V gene's germline CDR1 is MNHEY and CDR2 SVGAGI. The CDR3 sequence is 12 residues long. CDR3 in DNA: TGTGCCAGCAGTAATCAGGGGGACGGCTACACCTTC. It encodes CASSNQGDGYTF.

This rearrangement joins TRBV7-9 to TRBJ1-2, with D tentatively TRBD1 (5 bases). Germline CDR1 reads SEHNR; CDR2 reads FQNEAQ (reference sequence). The CDR3 length is 15 residues. Trimming removed 0 bases from V and 1 base from J, with 9 bases in between. The CDR3 nucleotides are TGTGCCAGCAGCTTAGCGGCAGGGTTTAACTATGGCTACACCTTC. Protein: CASSLAAGFNYGYTF.

The gene calls are TRBV10-1 and TRBJ2-1, with 12 bases aligning to TRBD1. With V trimmed by 5 bases and J by 10 bases, 12 bases remained unmatched. The CDR3 runs to 16 residues. CDR1 and CDR2 (germline): WNHNN, SYGVQD (reference sequence). DNA of the CDR3: TGCGCCAGCAGTTACTTACGGGACAGGGGGCTGAGGGAGCAGTTCTTC. It specifies CASSYLRDRGLREQFF.

The table lists this clone with a few counts. The chain combines TRBV7-8 with TRBJ2-2; 10 positions agree with TRBD2. V was clipped by 1 base and J by 3 bases; unmatched bases: 2. There are 16 residues in the CDR3. Germline lookup yields CDR1 SGHVS and CDR2 FQNEAQ. The CDR3 DNA reads TGTGCCAGCAGCTTAGTTCTAGCGGGGGACACCGGGGAGCTGTTTTTT. It yields the protein CASSLVLAGDTGELFF.

The chain combines TRBV5-5 with TRBJ1-1; D not resolved. The CDR3 is 12 residues long. The V gene lost 4 bases and the J gene lost 6 bases, with 10 bases spanning the gap. Germline CDR1 SGHKS, CDR2 YYEKEE (reference sequence). For the CDR3, the DNA is TGTGCCAGCAGCATAAATTTCGCTGAAGCTTTCTTT. Translating gives CASSINFAEAFF.

The genes are TRBV7-8 and TRBJ2-1; TRBD2 is a possible D gene (6 bases). The CDR3 spans 16 residues. Germline CDR1 and CDR2: SGHVS and FQNEAQ. Trimming stripped 2 bases from V and 8 bases from J, with 19 bases between. The CDR3 coding sequence is TGTGCCAGCAGCTTAAGGAGGGGCGTCCCGACGGATGAGCAGTTCTTC. This sequence encodes CASSLRRGVPTDEQFF. The variable domain in full, with the rest retrieved from reference TRBV7-8 and TRBJ2-1, is GAGVSQSPRYKVAKRGQDVALRCDPISGHVSLFWYQQALGQGPEFLTYFQNEAQLDKSGLPSDRFFAERPEGSVSTLKIQRTQQEDSAVYLCASSLRRGVPTDEQFFGPGTRLTVL.

The chain links TRBV7-6 to TRBJ2-5; D perhaps matches TRBD1 (6 bases). CDR1 is SGHVS and CDR2 is FNYEAQ in the germline V gene. The CDR3 sequence is 15 residues long. V lost 2 bases and J lost 1, with 11 bases in between. The CDR3 DNA reads TGTGCCAGCAGCTTATCCGGACAGTTCCAAGAGACCCAGTACTTC. Protein sequence: CASSLSGQFQETQYF.

The CDR3 region is CASSHPGGRSGNTIYF. The CDR3 nucleotides are TGTGCCAGCAGCCACCCGGGAGGAAGGTCCGGAAACACCATATATTTT. This chain connects TRBV3-1 (or the pseudogene TRBV3-2) to TRBJ1-3; no clear D. Germline loops: CDR1 LGHDT, CDR2 YNNKEL (reference sequence). Trimming stripped 3 bases from V and 4 bases from J, with 16 bases between. The CDR3 consists of 16 residues.

The chain joins TRBV10-2 to TRBJ2-1, with TRBD2 matching over 13 bases. Germline CDR1 and CDR2: WSHSY and SAAADI. This CDR3 has 22 residues. Trimming removed 6 bases from V and 0 bases from J; junction bases left unmatched: 20. This CDR3 is CASRPKGGGLAGVRLSYNEQFF. The CDR3 region has the DNA TGCGCCAGCAGACCCAAGGGGGGCGGACTAGCGGGGGTCCGACTCTCCTACAATGAGCAGTTCTTC.

The chain links TRBV29-1 to TRBJ2-7; the D gene is possibly TRBD1 (5 bases). V was cut by 4 bases and J by 0 bases, with 7 bases left in between. Germline CDR1 SQVTM, CDR2 ANQGSEA. The CDR3 spans 12 residues. The CDR3 region has the DNA TGCAGCGTTGCGACAGACTCCTACGAGCAGTACTTC. Its translation: CSVATDSYEQYF.

V gene TRBV2 combines with J gene TRBJ1-2, with 9 nucleotides matching TRBD1. CDR3 length: 17 amino acids. Trimming at V came to 5 bases and at J to 1 base, leaving 11 bases not matched to a gene. Germline lookup yields CDR1 SNHLY and CDR2 FYNNEI. The CDR3 loop is CASSRTGATSGNYGYTF. DNA of the CDR3: TGTGCCAGCAGTCGGACAGGGGCCACCTCGGGTAACTATGGCTACACCTTC. Complete variable domain (other parts from reference TRBV2 and TRBJ1-2): EPEVTQTPSHQVTQMGQEVILRCVPISNHLYFYWYRQILGQKVEFLVSFYNNEISEKSEIFDDQFSVERPDGSNFTLKIRSTKLEDSAMYFCASSRTGATSGNYGYTFGSGTRLTVV.

This rearrangement joins TRBV27 to TRBJ2-7; D possibly corresponds to TRBD1 (6 bases). Trimming pared 6 bases from V and 4 bases from J, leaving 19 bases between. CDR3 size: 15 residues. Germline V gives CDR1 MNHEY, CDR2 SMNVEV (reference sequence). As DNA, the CDR3 is TGTGCCAGCAGCGATACAGGGAGTTTATCGTACGAGCAGTACTTC. Protein: CASSDTGSLSYEQYF.

This chain connects TRBV6-2 or TRBV6-3 to TRBJ1-6, with D perhaps matching TRBD1 (5 bases). V lost 2 bases, J lost 5 bases, and 13 bases lay in between. CDR1 MNHEY and CDR2 SVGEGT come from the germline V gene. This CDR3 contains 16 residues. The CDR3 sequence is CASSYGGLGDNSPLHF. As DNA, the CDR3 is TGTGCCAGCAGTTACGGGGGACTCGGCGATAATTCACCCCTCCACTTT.

The chain has TRBV2 and TRBJ1-2; the match to TRBD1 covers 9 bases. Trimming removed 6 bases from V and 7 bases from J; junction bases left unmatched: 9. Germline V gene sequence: CDR1 SNHLY, CDR2 FYNNEI. This CDR3 comprises 14 residues. This CDR3 is CASSERTGVIGYTF. The CDR3 DNA sequence: TGTGCCAGCAGCGAAAGGACAGGGGTAATTGGCTACACCTTC. Drawing the rest from reference TRBV2 and TRBJ1-2, the complete variable domain is EPEVTQTPSHQVTQMGQEVILRCVPISNHLYFYWYRQILGQKVEFLVSFYNNEISEKSEIFDDQFSVERPDGSNFTLKIRSTKLEDSAMYFCASSERTGVIGYTFGSGTRLTVV.

The chain has TRBV28 and TRBJ1-2, with TRBD1 matching 9 bases. This CDR3 spans 12 amino acids. With 11 bases clipped from V and 4 bases from J, the junction kept 5 bases outside the gene matches. The germline gives CDR1 MDHEN, CDR2 SYDVKM. This CDR3 reads CAGADRGYGYTF. CDR3 in DNA: TGTGCCGGGGCGGACAGGGGCTATGGCTACACCTTC.

The chain combines TRBV18 with TRBJ1-5, with D perhaps matching TRBD1 (5 bases). V lost 1 base and J 2 bases, leaving 9 bases between the germline ends. CDR3 length equals 15 residues. Germline loops: CDR1 KGHSH, CDR2 LQKENI. CDR3 sequence: CASSPRGEGNQPQHF. The CDR3 nucleotides are TGTGCCAGCTCACCACGGGGGGAAGGCAATCAGCCCCAGCATTTT.

The CDR3, as DNA: TGTGCCAGCCGTCCGGGACAGGGCCATTCACCCCTCCACTTT. Translated, it gives CASRPGQGHSPLHF. This chain links TRBV9 with TRBJ1-6; 9 positions match TRBD1. This CDR3 is 14 amino acids long. Looked up from germline, CDR1 is SGDLS and CDR2 is YYNGEE. The V and J ends lost 7 bases and 8 bases, in that order; junction bases with no gene match: 7. The full variable domain, its missing parts supplied by reference TRBV9 and TRBJ1-6, is DSGVTQTPKHLITATGQRVTLRCSPRSGDLSVYWYQQSLDQGLQFLIQYYNGEERAKGNILERFSAQQFPDLHSELNLSSLELGDSALYFCASRPGQGHSPLHFGNGTRLTVT.

CDR3 DNA sequence: TGTGCCAGCAGCTTGAGGGGTAAGACTGAAGCTTTCTTT. Protein: CASSLRGKTEAFF. This chain connects TRBV5-6 to TRBJ1-1; tentatively, D is TRBD1 (5 bases). The CDR3 consists of 13 residues. The V end lost 1 base, the J end lost 5 bases, and 9 bases lay between the germline ends. Germline-derived CDR1 and CDR2 are SGHDT and YYEEEE.

This clone was found a few times. The chain couples TRBV3-1 (or the pseudogene TRBV3-2) to TRBJ2-5; 11 bases are shared with TRBD2. The CDR3 has 15 residues. Germline V lookup: CDR1 LGHDT, CDR2 YNNKEL (reference sequence). V dropped 3 bases and J dropped 6; count of bases not matched to a gene: 6. This chain's CDR3 is CASSHIAGGRKTQYF. The CDR3 bases are TGTGCCAGCAGCCACATAGCGGGGGGGCGTAAGACCCAGTACTTC.

The V call is TRBV4-2, the J call TRBJ2-5; D is perhaps TRBD1 (6 bases). V was cut by 0 bases and J by 5 bases, with 13 bases left in between. CDR1 and CDR2 from the germline V gene are LGHNA and YNFKEQ. This CDR3 region has 15 residues. In nucleotides, the CDR3 is TGTGCCAGCAGCCAAGAAAACAGGGTAGAGGAGACCCAGTACTTC. This codes for CASSQENRVEETQYF.

The V call is TRBV14, the J call TRBJ2-3; TRBD2 agrees at 14 bases. CDR1 and CDR2 from the germline V gene are SGHDN and FVKESK. The junction had 4 bases not matched to a gene; V was cut back by 3 bases and J by 2 bases. The CDR3 loop spans 17 amino acids. CDR3 protein: CASSQGLAGVNTDTQYF. CDR3 nucleotide sequence: TGTGCCAGCAGCCAGGGACTAGCGGGGGTAAACACAGATACGCAGTATTTT. Together with reference TRBV14 and TRBJ2-3, the CDR3 gives the full variable domain: EAGVTQFPSHSVIEKGQTVTLRCDPISGHDNLYWYRRVMGKEIKFLLHFVKESKQDESGMPNNRFLAERTGGTYSTLKVQPAELEDSGVYFCASSQGLAGVNTDTQYFGPGTRLTVL.

V is TRBV6-5 and J is TRBJ2-7, with 7 nucleotides matching TRBD1. The CDR3 contains 14 residues. V gave up 4 bases and J gave up 3 bases; unmatched junction bases: 6. The germline V gene has CDR1 MNHEY and CDR2 SVGAGI. The CDR3 here is CASSSGTAFYEQYF. CDR3 sequence (DNA): TGTGCCAGCAGTTCGGGGACAGCGTTCTACGAGCAGTACTTC.